The rows below give T cell receptor beta chains drawn from one sample of a study of cytomegalovirus exposure and HLA in healthy donors. Assay used: immunoSEQ multiplex PCR; TCRdb lists only in-frame clones, some missing. The sample includes around 200,000 clones, 75% to 90% seen only once; the top ten take 0.31%. Sequences were obtained from PBMCs. These TCRs come from a woman aged 25 to 39 in good health and CMV-seronegative. CDR3s include the opening cysteine and the closing phenylalanine or tryptophan. A D gene is named only where the DNA matches it firmly. Not all rows give a size; the values are once, few, many and, for expanded clones, a class.

D gene,V gene,clone size,J gene,CDR3 protein,CDR3 DNA
-,TRBV11-2,-,TRBJ2-7,CASGRRLREEQYF,TGTGCCAGCGGGAGGAGGCTCCGGGAGGAGCAGTACTTC
TRBD1,TRBV7-9,once,TRBJ1-5,CASSPDRGGNQPQHF,TGTGCCAGCAGCCCCGACAGGGGAGGTAATCAGCCCCAGCATTTT
TRBD1,TRBV5-5,-,TRBJ1-1,CASSLDRGLFF,TGTGCCAGCAGCTTGGACAGGGGGCTTTTCTTT
TRBD1,TRBV11-2,-,TRBJ2-7,CASSYKQGQPYSYEQYF,TGTGCCAGCAGCTACAAACAGGGACAGCCTTATTCCTACGAGCAGTACTTC
TRBD2,TRBV19,once,TRBJ2-3,CASSPQRDTDTQYF,TGTGCCAGTAGCCCCCAGCGGGACACAGATACGCAGTATTTT
TRBD2,TRBV28,once,TRBJ2-7,CASSGVVAMGEQYF,TGTGCCAGTAGCGGGGTCGTGGCGATGGGTGAGCAGTACTTC
-,TRBV6-6,-,TRBJ2-2,CAVVRVSANTGELFF,TGTGCCGTAGTCAGGGTTTCCGCGAACACCGGGGAGCTGTTTTTT
-,TRBV19,-,TRBJ2-3,CASSISQGPTDTQYF,TGTGCCAGTAGTATATCACAGGGACCCACAGATACGCAGTATTTT
TRBD2,TRBV10-1,-,TRBJ2-3,CASSESKRTSGRGDTQYF,TGCGCCAGCAGTGAGTCGAAGAGGACTAGCGGGAGGGGAGATACGCAGTATTTT
-,TRBV7-2,-,TRBJ1-3,CASSLEAASDTIYF,TGTGCCAGCAGCTTAGAGGCGGCCAGCGACACCATATATTTT
TRBD1,TRBV7-9,-,TRBJ1-2,CASSASPGQGISKYYGYTF,TGTGCCAGCAGCGCCTCGCCCGGACAGGGGATTTCAAAGTACTATGGCTACACCTTC
TRBD2,TRBV19,once,TRBJ2-7,CASSGGGRNSYEQYF,TGTGCCAGTAGTGGGGGCGGGAGGAACTCCTACGAGCAGTACTTC
TRBD2,TRBV29-1,-,TRBJ2-2,CSVGGGAGELFF,TGCAGCGTTGGGGGGGGAGCCGGGGAGCTGTTTTTT
TRBD1,TRBV5-1,-,TRBJ2-7,CASSSGRDRSYEQYF,TGCGCCAGCAGCTCCGGCCGGGACAGGTCCTACGAGCAGTACTTC
TRBD1,TRBV7-2,-,TRBJ2-7,CASSLLPGQGTYEQYF,TGTGCCAGCAGCTTACTTCCGGGACAGGGCACCTACGAGCAGTACTTC
-,TRBV7-3,-,TRBJ2-3,CASSLAPGGSTDTQYF,TGTGCCAGCAGCTTAGCCCCAGGGGGGAGCACAGATACGCAGTATTTT
-,TRBV2,-,TRBJ1-1,CASSARVVGDTEAFF,TGTGCCAGCAGCGCCCGGGTTGTCGGTGACACTGAAGCTTTCTTT
-,TRBV5-1,-,TRBJ2-3,CASSLGRGAGTDTQYF,TGCGCCAGCAGCTTGGGTCGGGGGGCCGGCACAGATACGCAGTATTTT
-,TRBV5-6,-,TRBJ2-6,CASSPRAGANVLTF,TGTGCCAGCAGCCCCCGTGCTGGGGCCAACGTCCTGACTTTC
TRBD1,TRBV6-5,-,TRBJ2-1,CASSYVGGHEQFF,TGTGCCAGCAGTTACGTAGGGGGCCATGAGCAGTTCTTC
TRBD2,TRBV28,-,TRBJ2-7,CASIASGVRGAYEQYF,TGTGCCAGCATTGCTAGCGGAGTCCGGGGGGCCTACGAGCAGTACTTC
-,TRBV28,-,TRBJ2-1,CASSLNYYNEQFF,TGTGCCAGCAGTTTGAACTACTACAATGAGCAGTTCTTC
TRBD2,TRBV9,once,TRBJ2-7,CASSGREGLEQYF,TGTGCCAGCAGCGGACGGGAGGGCCTCGAGCAGTACTTC
TRBD1,TRBV20-1,few,TRBJ2-7,CSATRGEQYF,TGCAGTGCTACCAGGGGGGAGCAGTACTTC
-,TRBV9,-,TRBJ1-5,CASSQKDSGPQHF,TGTGCCAGCAGCCAGAAAGACTCGGGGCCCCAGCATTTT
TRBD2,TRBV7-6,-,TRBJ2-3,CASSWDYLNTQYF,TGTGCCAGCAGCTGGGACTATTTAAATACGCAGTATTTT
-,TRBV5-1,-,TRBJ2-1,CASSLASTSFNEQFF,TGCGCCAGCAGCTTGGCTTCGACATCCTTCAATGAGCAGTTCTTC
TRBD1,TRBV27,-,TRBJ2-7,CASSWTGGSYEQYF,TGTGCCAGCAGTTGGACAGGGGGCTCCTACGAGCAGTACTTC
TRBD1,TRBV25-1,-,TRBJ2-2,CASSIRGITGELFF,TGTGCCAGCAGTATCAGGGGGATCACCGGGGAGCTGTTTTTT
TRBD1,TRBV19,-,TRBJ2-7,CASSTRTGVHEQYF,TGTGCCAGTAGTACCCGGACAGGGGTCCACGAGCAGTACTTC
TRBD1,TRBV28,once,TRBJ2-1,CASSSDRENEQFF,TGTGCCAGCAGTTCGGACAGGGAGAATGAGCAGTTCTTC
TRBD1,TRBV28,-,TRBJ2-7,CASSSPTGVTYEQYF,TGTGCCAGCAGTTCCCCGACAGGGGTAACCTACGAGCAGTACTTC
TRBD2,TRBV10-3,once,TRBJ2-3,CATTGRDAPQPDTQYF,TGTGCCACCACTGGGAGGGACGCCCCCCAGCCAGATACGCAGTATTTT